This T cell receptor beta chain was sequenced for a study of shared clonotypes between healthy human individuals (dated by TCRdb to 2018 to 2020). About the full investigation: A few men and a couple of women, aged 18 to 49 years, made up the cohort. Each donor's leukapheresis produced roughly between roughly 0.85 and 9.5 billion PBMCs. For each donor, three plates each were used for CD4 naive and CD4 memory, two plates were used for CD8 naive, and one plate was used for CD8 memory. Different laboratories and diverse techniques were used to prepare libraries and sequence TCR repertoires, to increase sequencing depth and limit assay-specific biases. To estimate repertoire size and how much clonotype sharing occurs between individuals, the study deeply sequenced the blood TCR repertoires of five or six healthy adults.

Here is what the overall study found, with its caveats: The small number of donors limited the genetic and exposure-history diversity represented. Even with the large sequencing depth, rarefaction of the sorted-subset datasets indicated that sequencing was incomplete. Pairwise subsampling indicated that sequencing depth was expected to affect the degree of clonotype sharing among donors. Compared with non-shared clonotypes, the clonotypes found in all four sorted-subset donors had higher generation probabilities. Across several donors, approximately 5% of naive CD4, approximately 3.6% of naive CD8, around 2.5% of memory CD4, and 0.4% to 0.45% of memory CD8 clonotypes were shared. Sampling was limited to blood, and TCR repertoires in tissue likely differ from TCR repertoires in blood. Estimated clonotype richness was generally larger for naive than for memory subsets.

Trimming takes 4 bases off V and 2 bases off J; junction bases not matched to a gene: 4. The CDR3, from cysteine to phenylalanine, totals 15 residues. Only CDR3 DNA is held: 45 bases, read in frame from base 1. From the germline V gene, CDR1 is SGDLS and CDR2 is YYNGEE. Comment on this clone: No antigen is known for it. Per-base qualities were not stored, and no clone one base away is much larger.

CD8 naive samples were obtained by positive selection for CCR7 among CD45RO-negative cells, yielding a CD45RA+CCR7+ population from which TemRA cells were excluded. The donors were healthy, HIV-negative adults who had no recently reported acute infections or vaccinations. Only Caucasian adults living in Nashville, Tennessee, USA were represented among the donors. Blood was collected by leukapheresis, and PBMCs were isolated by Ficoll-Histopaque density gradient centrifugation and then cryopreserved in liquid nitrogen vapor phase. Analytical flow cytometry was used to check the purity and quantity of every magnetically sorted T cell population. Genomic DNA was isolated from each sorted fraction and quantified by UV absorbance on a Nanodrop 2000c. Using the deep immunoSEQ assay, multiplex PCR amplified TCR CDR3 regions from genomic DNA. Genomic DNA extracted from each cell subset was distributed evenly over all wells of several immunoSEQ 96-well plates, and each plate served as one replicate. For sorted subsets, around 0.2 ug of genomic DNA, equivalent to 25,000 to 30,000 T cell genomes, went into each replicate PCR. Purified libraries were quantified with a Qubit 3.0 fluorometer, sized on a Bioanalyzer 2100, and re-quantified with the KAPA Library Quantification kit. Every immunoSEQ 96-well plate was sequenced on a dedicated single-read 150-cycle Illumina NextSeq 550 flow cell. Turning to the authors' computational methods: Because the immunoSEQ output included only junctional sequences and no quality scores, the filtering could not be the same as the filtering used for full-length reads. To assign V/J genes and CDR3, sequences were annotated using PyIR, a Python wrapper for IgBLAST v1.9, with IMGT germline references. Reads were removed for weak V/J assignments (E-value above 1e-6), missing CDR3, stop codons, out-of-frame junctions, or ambiguous translated residues. A V3J clonotype was defined by an identical inferred V gene, J gene, and CDR3 amino acid sequence. Percentage overlap between repertoires was calculated by dividing the number of shared unique clonotypes by the size of the smaller repertoire. Three approaches were used to assess repertoire richness: RTK rarefaction, the Chao1 estimator, and Recon v2.1 estimates of unobserved clonotypes. Generation probabilities for all TCRbeta clonotypes obtained by the gDNA method from a handful of donors were computed using OLGA. What TCRdb holds here is the immuneACCESS table cut down to in-frame rearrangements. Part of the clones is not present; checked against another copy, under half of the missing clones reflect an unresolved V gene, and the others are unexplained. V, J and clone size were drawn from that table, and D and trimming were deduced from the DNA. The sample data list millions of clones, and roughly 94% of these were observed just once. The ten largest clonotypes hold about 1.1% of the sample.

Material for sequencing was naive CD8+ T cells sorted from blood. What the cell subset or site label conveys for this sample: CD45RA+CCR7+. The TCR originated in a man between 18 and 35 years old in good health. The V and J segments used are TRBV9 and TRBJ2-3; TRBD2 lines up with 10 middle nucleotides. The CDR3 sequence is CASSRLAGPTDTQYF. The DNA sequence follows: TGTGCCAGCAGCAGACTAGCGGGCCCCACAGATACGCAGTATTTT.